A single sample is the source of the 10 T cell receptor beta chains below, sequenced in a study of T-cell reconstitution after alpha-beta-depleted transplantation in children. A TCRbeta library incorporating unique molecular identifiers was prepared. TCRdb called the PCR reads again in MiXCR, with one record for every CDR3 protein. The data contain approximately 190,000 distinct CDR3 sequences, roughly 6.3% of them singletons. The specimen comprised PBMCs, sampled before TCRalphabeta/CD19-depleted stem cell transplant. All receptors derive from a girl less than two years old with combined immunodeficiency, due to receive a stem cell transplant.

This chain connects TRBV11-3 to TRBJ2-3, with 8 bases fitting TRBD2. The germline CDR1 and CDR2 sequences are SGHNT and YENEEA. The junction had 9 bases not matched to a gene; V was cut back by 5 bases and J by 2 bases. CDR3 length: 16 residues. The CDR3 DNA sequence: TGTGCCAGCAGCCCGGCGGGGGGTCCAGACACAGATACGCAGTATTTT. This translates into CASSPAGGPDTDTQYF.

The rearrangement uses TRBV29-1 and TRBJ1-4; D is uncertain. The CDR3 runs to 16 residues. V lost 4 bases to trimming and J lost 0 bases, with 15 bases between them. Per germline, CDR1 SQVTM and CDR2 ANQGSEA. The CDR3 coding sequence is TGCAGCGTTGCCTTGGCGTCTGAACCAACTAATGAAAAACTGTTTTTT. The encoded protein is CSVALASEPTNEKLFF. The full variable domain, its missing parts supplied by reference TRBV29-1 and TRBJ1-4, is SAVISQKPSRDICQRGTSLTIQCQVDSQVTMMFWYRQQPGQSLTLIATANQGSEATYESGFVIDKFPISRPNLTFSTLTVSNMSPEDSSIYLCSVALASEPTNEKLFFGSGTQLSVL.

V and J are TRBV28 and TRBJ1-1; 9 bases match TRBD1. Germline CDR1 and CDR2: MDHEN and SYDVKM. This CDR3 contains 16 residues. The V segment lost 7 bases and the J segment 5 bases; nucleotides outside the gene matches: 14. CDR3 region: CASTIQGARLGTEAFF. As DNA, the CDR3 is TGTGCCAGCACAATACAGGGGGCGCGCCTGGGGACTGAAGCTTTCTTT.

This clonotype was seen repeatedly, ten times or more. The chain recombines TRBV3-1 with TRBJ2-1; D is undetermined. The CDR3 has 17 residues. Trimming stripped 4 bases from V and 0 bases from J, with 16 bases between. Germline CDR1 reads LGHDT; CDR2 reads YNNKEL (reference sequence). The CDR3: CASSPFSPFSSYNEQFF. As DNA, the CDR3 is TGTGCCAGCAGCCCCTTCTCCCCCTTTAGCTCCTACAATGAGCAGTTCTTC.

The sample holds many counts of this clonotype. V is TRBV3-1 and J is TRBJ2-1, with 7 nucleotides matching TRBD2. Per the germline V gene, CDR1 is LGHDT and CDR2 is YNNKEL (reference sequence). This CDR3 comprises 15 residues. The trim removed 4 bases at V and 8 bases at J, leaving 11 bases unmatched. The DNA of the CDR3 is TGTGCCAGCAGCCGGGCGGGGGAGTGGATCTATGAGCAGTTCTTC. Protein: CASSRAGEWIYEQFF.

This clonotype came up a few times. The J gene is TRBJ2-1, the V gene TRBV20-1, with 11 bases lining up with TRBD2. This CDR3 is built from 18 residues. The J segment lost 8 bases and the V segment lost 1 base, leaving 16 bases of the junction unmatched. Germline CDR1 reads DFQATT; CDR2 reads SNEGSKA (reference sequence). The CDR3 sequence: CSARAPRRTSGSIYEQFF. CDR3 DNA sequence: TGCAGTGCTAGAGCCCCACGGCGCACTAGCGGGAGCATCTATGAGCAGTTCTTC.

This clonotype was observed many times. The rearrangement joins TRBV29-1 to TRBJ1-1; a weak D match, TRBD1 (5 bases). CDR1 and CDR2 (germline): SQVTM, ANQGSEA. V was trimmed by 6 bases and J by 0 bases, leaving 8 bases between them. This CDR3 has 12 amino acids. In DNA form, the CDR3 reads TGCAGCGTGGACACTATGAACACTGAAGCTTTCTTT. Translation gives CSVDTMNTEAFF. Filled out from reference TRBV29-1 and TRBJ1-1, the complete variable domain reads SAVISQKPSRDICQRGTSLTIQCQVDSQVTMMFWYRQQPGQSLTLIATANQGSEATYESGFVIDKFPISRPNLTFSTLTVSNMSPEDSSIYLCSVDTMNTEAFFGQGTRLTVV.

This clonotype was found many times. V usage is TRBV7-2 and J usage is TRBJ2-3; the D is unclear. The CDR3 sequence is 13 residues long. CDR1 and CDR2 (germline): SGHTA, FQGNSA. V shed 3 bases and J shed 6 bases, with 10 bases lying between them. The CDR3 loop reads CASSLPMGDTQYF. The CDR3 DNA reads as TGTGCCAGCAGCTTGCCGATGGGGGATACGCAGTATTTT. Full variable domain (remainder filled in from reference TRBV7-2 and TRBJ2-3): GAGVSQSPSNKVTEKGKDVELRCDPISGHTALYWYRQSLGQGLEFLIYFQGNSAPDKSGLPSDRFSAERTGGSVSTLTIQRTQQEDSAVYLCASSLPMGDTQYFGPGTRLTVL.

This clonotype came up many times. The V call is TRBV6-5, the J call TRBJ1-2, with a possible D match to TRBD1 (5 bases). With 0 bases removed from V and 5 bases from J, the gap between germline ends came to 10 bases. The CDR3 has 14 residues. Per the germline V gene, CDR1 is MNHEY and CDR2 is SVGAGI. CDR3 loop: CASSYSAGLYGYTF. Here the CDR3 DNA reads TGTGCCAGCAGTTACTCGGCAGGGTTGTATGGCTACACCTTC.

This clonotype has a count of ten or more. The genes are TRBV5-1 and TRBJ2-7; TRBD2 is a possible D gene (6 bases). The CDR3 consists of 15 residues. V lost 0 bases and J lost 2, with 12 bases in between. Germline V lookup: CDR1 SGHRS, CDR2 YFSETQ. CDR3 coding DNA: TGCGCCAGCAGCTTGGAGCGGGCTCTCCCCTACGAGCAGTACTTC. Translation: CASSLERALPYEQYF.